The 30 T cell receptor beta chains in this list originate from one sample, sequenced in a study of technical replicates of blood from a handful of donors. Measured with immunoSEQ multiplex PCR; TCRdb has only the in-frame clones, and not every one. The profile shows some 13,000 clones, 84% of them singletons. Sequencing input: PBMCs. All receptors come from a human donor in good health.

The rearrangement uses TRBV6-1 and TRBJ2-3, with 7 bases fitting TRBD2. The CDR3 totals 16 residues. V was pared by 3 bases and J by 1 base, with 7 bases of the junction left unmatched. CDR1 MNHNS and CDR2 SASEGT come from the germline V gene. The chain's CDR3 is CASSESTSSGTDTQYF. The CDR3 DNA sequence: TGTGCCAGCAGTGAGTCGACTAGCTCTGGCACAGATACGCAGTATTTT.

V gene TRBV10-1 combines with J gene TRBJ1-1; 7 bases agree with TRBD1. J lost 1 base, V lost 7 bases, and 3 bases had no gene match. This CDR3 has 13 residues. CDR1 is WNHNN, CDR2 SYGVQD, per germline (reference sequence). The CDR3 is CASTRTGNTEAFF. As DNA, the CDR3 is TGCGCCAGCACTAGGACAGGGAACACTGAAGCTTTCTTT.

This sequence joins TRBV19 and TRBJ2-7; TRBD1 matches 8 bases. The V and J ends lost 0 bases and 4 bases, in that order; junction bases with no gene match: 5. Germline V gene sequence: CDR1 LNHDA, CDR2 SQIVND (reference sequence). This CDR3 has 15 amino acids. Written as DNA, the CDR3 is TGTGCCAGTAGTATAGATAGGGACAGGCTTTACGAGCAGTACTTC. Translating it yields CASSIDRDRLYEQYF.

The chain recombines TRBV18 with TRBJ2-3; 8 bases map to TRBD2. The V gene end was trimmed by 3 bases and the J gene end by 4 bases; junction bases not matched to a gene: 9. The germline CDR1 and CDR2 sequences are KGHSH and LQKENI. CDR3 length: 16 residues. CDR3 DNA sequence: TGTGCCAGCTCACCGAGAGCGGGAGTCGGTCCAGATACGCAGTATTTT. This codes for CASSPRAGVGPDTQYF.

This sequence joins TRBV6-1 and TRBJ2-1, with 9 bases that match TRBD2. V trimming: 6 bases; J trimming: 6 bases; junction bases outside the gene matches: 18. Germline V gene data show CDR1 as MNHNS and CDR2 as SASEGT. This CDR3 has 18 residues. The CDR3 region is CASSESAGGPPVSNEQFF. The CDR3, as DNA: TGTGCCAGCAGCGAAAGCGCGGGAGGGCCTCCTGTGTCCAATGAGCAGTTCTTC.

The J gene is TRBJ1-1, the V gene TRBV5-1, with 10 bases fitting TRBD1. Germline values: CDR1 SGHRS, CDR2 YFSETQ. The CDR3 length is 15 residues. Trimming at V came to 4 bases and at J to 5 bases, leaving 8 bases not matched to a gene. The CDR3 region is CASSPKTGGRTEAFF. The CDR3 DNA reads TGCGCCAGCAGCCCAAAGACAGGGGGCCGAACTGAAGCTTTCTTT.

The chain recombines TRBV19 with TRBJ2-1, with TRBD2 identical over 7 bases. The CDR3 runs to 15 residues. The V gene's germline CDR1 is LNHDA and CDR2 SQIVND (reference sequence). With V trimmed by 1 base and J by 4 bases, 4 bases remained unmatched. CDR3 residues: CASSIGSGFYNEQFF. The CDR3 DNA follows: TGTGCCAGTAGTATAGGTAGCGGGTTTTACAATGAGCAGTTCTTC.

V gene TRBV7-9 combines with J gene TRBJ2-7, with 8 bases aligning to TRBD1. Germline-derived CDR1 and CDR2 are SEHNR and FQNEAQ (reference sequence). Trimming cost V 4 bases and J 1 base; bases outside gene matches: 18. This CDR3 region has 19 residues. CDR3 loop: CASSSSPLLGQGKSYEQYF. DNA for the CDR3: TGTGCCAGCAGCTCATCCCCCCTGCTTGGACAGGGTAAATCCTACGAGCAGTACTTC.

This clone appeared a single time. The genes are TRBV25-1 and TRBJ2-1; no definite D call. This CDR3 contains 14 residues. In germline, CDR1 is MGHDK, CDR2 SYGVNS. Trimming took 3 bases from V and 3 from J, leaving 9 bases between them. The CDR3 spells CASSDPSVYNEQFF. As DNA, the CDR3 is TGTGCCAGCAGTGATCCTAGTGTCTACAATGAGCAGTTCTTC.

The CDR3 DNA reads as TGTGCCAGCAGTTCCGGACTAGCGGGGTACAATGAGCAGTTCTTC. Its translation is CASSSGLAGYNEQFF. V usage is TRBV7-6 and J usage is TRBJ2-1; 12 nucleotides line up with TRBD2. This CDR3 spans 15 amino acids. Germline CDR1 SGHVS, CDR2 FNYEAQ. The junction had 4 bases not matched to a gene; V was cut back by 6 bases and J by 4 bases. The whole variable domain, filled in from reference TRBV7-6 and TRBJ2-1, reads GAGVSQSPRYKVTKRGQDVALRCDPISGHVSLYWYRQALGQGPEFLTYFNYEAQQDKSGLPNDRFSAERPEGSISTLTIQRTEQRDSAMYRCASSSGLAGYNEQFFGPGTRLTVL.

V and J are TRBV5-1 and TRBJ1-2, with 9 bases fitting TRBD1. The CDR3 has 16 residues. The V gene end was trimmed by 0 bases and the J gene end by 0 bases; junction bases not matched to a gene: 3. From germline, CDR1 is SGHRS and CDR2 YFSETQ. The CDR3 protein is CASSLVGTGTNYGYTF. In nucleotides, the CDR3 is TGCGCCAGCAGCTTGGTTGGGACAGGGACTAACTATGGCTACACCTTC.

The chain uses TRBV6-5 and TRBJ1-1; no reliable D call. The CDR3 extends over 15 amino acids. V lost 0 bases and J lost 6, with 14 bases in between. Germline V CDR1 and CDR2: MNHEY, SVGAGI. The CDR3 nucleotides read TGTGCCAGCAGTTACTCGAGCGAGGGATTATCTGAAGCTTTCTTT. Translation gives CASSYSSEGLSEAFF.

The J gene is TRBJ2-3, the V gene TRBV5-4; tentatively, D is TRBD2 (6 bases). The V gene lost 4 bases and the J gene lost 5 bases, with 8 bases spanning the gap. CDR1 SGHNT and CDR2 YYREEE come from the germline V gene (reference sequence). The CDR3 runs to 12 residues. The CDR3 sequence is CASSAGGDTQYF. As DNA, the CDR3 is TGTGCCAGCAGCGCCGGGGGAGATACGCAGTATTTT. Based on the CDR3 plus reference TRBV5-4 and TRBJ2-3, the full variable domain is ETGVTQSPTHLIKTRGQQVTLRCSSQSGHNTVSWYQQALGQGPQFIFQYYREEENGRGNFPPRFSGLQFPNYSSELNVNALELDDSALYLCASSAGGDTQYFGPGTRLTVL.

This clone was counted a few times. This chain uses TRBV7-9 with TRBJ1-1, with a tentative D call TRBD1 (5 bases). The CDR3 runs 15 residues. Germline assignment: CDR1 SEHNR and CDR2 FQNEAQ (reference sequence). The V gene lost 1 base and the J gene lost 0 bases, with 9 bases spanning the gap. The CDR3 sequence: CASSLEARVNTEAFF. For the CDR3, the DNA is TGTGCCAGCAGCTTAGAGGCCAGGGTGAACACTGAAGCTTTCTTT.

This chain uses TRBV6-5 with TRBJ2-7; D might be TRBD1 (6 bases). Germline V gene sequence: CDR1 MNHEY, CDR2 SVGAGI. The CDR3 loop spans 16 amino acids. V was pared by 0 bases and J by 3 bases, with 15 bases between. In DNA form, the CDR3 reads TGTGCCAGCAGTTACTCGATAACGGGACACCTCTACGAGCAGTACTTC. This gives the protein CASSYSITGHLYEQYF.

The chain is built from TRBV6-6 and TRBJ1-2, with 7 bases aligning to TRBD1. From germline, CDR1 is MNHNY and CDR2 SVGAGI (reference sequence). V lost 6 bases and J lost 7; bases outside the gene matches: 14. The CDR3 extends over 15 amino acids. The chain's CDR3 is CASSELARGQGGYTF. CDR3 bases: TGTGCCAGCAGCGAGTTAGCGAGGGGGCAAGGTGGCTACACCTTC.

This chain connects TRBV5-1 to TRBJ1-2, with 9 bases that match TRBD1. Per the germline V gene, CDR1 is SGHRS and CDR2 is YFSETQ. The length of the CDR3 is 15 residues. Trimming cost V 4 bases and J 2 bases; bases outside gene matches: 6. The CDR3 nucleotides are TGCGCCAGCAGCCTGGACAGGGGCCTCAACTATGGCTACACCTTC. The encoded protein is CASSLDRGLNYGYTF.

This chain connects TRBV10-3 to TRBJ1-1; TRBD1 agrees at 7 bases. CDR3 length: 15 amino acids. The germline V gene has CDR1 ENHRY and CDR2 SYGVKD. Trimming took 3 bases from V and 4 from J; bases not matched to a gene: 8. CDR3 residues: CAISDQTAGGTEAFF. The CDR3 nucleotides are TGTGCCATCAGTGACCAAACCGCAGGGGGCACTGAAGCTTTCTTT.

This clone was observed a single time. The chain recombines TRBV11-2 with TRBJ2-1; 8 bases map to TRBD1. There are 15 residues in the CDR3. Germline V gene sequence: CDR1 SGHAT, CDR2 FQNNGV. The ends lost 2 bases at V and 5 bases at J; junction bases unmatched: 5. CDR3 loop: CASSLNPGQDNEQFF. The CDR3 bases are TGTGCCAGCAGCTTAAATCCGGGACAGGACAATGAGCAGTTCTTC.

The gene calls are TRBV6-1 and TRBJ2-3, with a weak D call TRBD2 (6 bases). Trimming took off 3 bases at V and 0 bases at J, with 10 bases between the two ends. Germline CDR1 and CDR2: MNHNS and SASEGT. The CDR3 spans 15 residues. The CDR3 loop is CASSDGGDSTDTQYF. In nucleotides, the CDR3 is TGTGCCAGCAGTGACGGGGGAGATAGCACAGATACGCAGTATTTT.

This chain connects TRBV7-6 to TRBJ2-2; 7 nucleotides line up with TRBD1. Germline V gene data show CDR1 as SGHVS and CDR2 as FNYEAQ. This CDR3 is built from 15 residues. V was clipped by 7 bases and J by 3 bases; unmatched bases: 8. This chain's CDR3 is CASTRGGADTGELFF. The CDR3 DNA reads as TGTGCCAGCACCAGAGGGGGCGCGGACACCGGGGAGCTGTTTTTT.

V gene TRBV7-9 combines with J gene TRBJ2-7; 7 bases map to TRBD2. V shed 3 bases, J shed 4 bases, and the junction held 6 bases outside the gene matches. CDR1 and CDR2 from the germline V gene are SEHNR and FQNEAQ (reference sequence). The CDR3 spans 14 residues. CDR3: CASSFRDYNYEQYF. CDR3 in DNA: TGTGCCAGCAGCTTCCGGGACTATAATTACGAGCAGTACTTC. The variable domain in full, with the rest retrieved from reference TRBV7-9 and TRBJ2-7, is DTGVSQNPRHKITKRGQNVTFRCDPISEHNRLYWYRQTLGQGPEFLTYFQNEAQLEKSRLLSDRFSAERPKGSFSTLEIQRTEQGDSAMYLCASSFRDYNYEQYFGPGTRLTVT.

The chain recombines TRBV15 with TRBJ2-1; the D is unclear. Trimming cost V 0 bases and J 10 bases, with 16 bases left between them. The CDR3 has 15 amino acids. Germline V gene data show CDR1 as LNHNV and CDR2 as YYDKDF (reference sequence). CDR3 sequence reads: CATSRDSGSYTEQFF. Here the CDR3 DNA reads TGTGCCACCAGCAGAGATTCGGGTAGCTACACCGAGCAGTTCTTC.

The chain uses TRBV19 and TRBJ1-5; a possible D gene is TRBD1 (6 bases). Germline CDR1 and CDR2: LNHDA and SQIVND (reference sequence). Between the trimmed V and J ends, which lost 7 bases and 0 bases, there was a span of 13 bases. The CDR3 has 15 residues. CDR3: CASTVDRYSNQPQHF. The CDR3 DNA reads as TGTGCCAGTACCGTAGACAGGTATAGCAATCAGCCCCAGCATTTT.

This clone was recorded a few times. The chain links TRBV30 to TRBJ1-1, with 7 bases aligning to TRBD1. The V gene's germline CDR1 is GTSNPN and CDR2 SVGIG (reference sequence). CDR3 size: 12 residues. With V trimmed by 8 bases and J by 5 bases, 8 bases remained unmatched. CDR3 residues: CAIGQVRTEAFF. The CDR3 coding sequence is TGTGCCATTGGACAGGTGCGAACTGAAGCTTTCTTT.

CDR3 loop: CASSRYRTGNEKLFF. The CDR3 nucleotides are TGTGCCAGTAGTCGGTATAGGACAGGGAATGAAAAACTGTTTTTT. The V and J genes are TRBV19 and TRBJ1-4; 8 bases match TRBD1. In germline, CDR1 is LNHDA, CDR2 SQIVND (reference sequence). The CDR3 has 15 residues. Losses at the gene ends were 5 bases for V and 5 bases for J; bases not matched to a gene: 7.

V usage is TRBV6-1 and J usage is TRBJ2-7; 9 bases line up with TRBD1. The CDR3 is made up of 14 amino acids. From germline, CDR1 is MNHNS and CDR2 SASEGT. With V trimmed by 7 bases and J by 5 bases, 9 bases remained unmatched. DNA of the CDR3: TGTGCCAGCACCACAGGGGGCGGGATCAACGAGCAGTACTTC. It is translated as CASTTGGGINEQYF.

The chain has TRBV10-1 and TRBJ2-3; 7 bases align to TRBD2. CDR1 WNHNN and CDR2 SYGVQD come from the germline V gene (reference sequence). This CDR3 region has 14 residues. V was clipped by 3 bases and J by 1 base; unmatched bases: 1. The CDR3: CASSDAGGTDTQYF. CDR3 DNA: TGCGCCAGCAGTGATGCGGGAGGCACAGATACGCAGTATTTT.

This chain uses TRBV6-5 with TRBJ2-5, with TRBD1 matching over 7 bases. The trim removed 5 bases at V and 5 bases at J, leaving 5 bases unmatched. The CDR3 spans 13 residues. CDR1 and CDR2 (germline): MNHEY, SVGAGI. The DNA for the CDR3 is TGTGCCAGCAGTCGGGACAGCTGGGAGACCCAGTACTTC. This encodes CASSRDSWETQYF.

The chain employs TRBV2 and TRBJ2-4, with 8 bases identical to TRBD1. V lost 5 bases and J lost 5; bases outside the gene matches: 8. There are 15 residues in the CDR3. The germline V gene encodes CDR1 SNHLY and CDR2 FYNNEI. CDR3 DNA: TGTGCCAGCAGTAGAGACAGGGGTGGGCAAAACATTCAGTACTTC. Amino acids: CASSRDRGGQNIQYF.